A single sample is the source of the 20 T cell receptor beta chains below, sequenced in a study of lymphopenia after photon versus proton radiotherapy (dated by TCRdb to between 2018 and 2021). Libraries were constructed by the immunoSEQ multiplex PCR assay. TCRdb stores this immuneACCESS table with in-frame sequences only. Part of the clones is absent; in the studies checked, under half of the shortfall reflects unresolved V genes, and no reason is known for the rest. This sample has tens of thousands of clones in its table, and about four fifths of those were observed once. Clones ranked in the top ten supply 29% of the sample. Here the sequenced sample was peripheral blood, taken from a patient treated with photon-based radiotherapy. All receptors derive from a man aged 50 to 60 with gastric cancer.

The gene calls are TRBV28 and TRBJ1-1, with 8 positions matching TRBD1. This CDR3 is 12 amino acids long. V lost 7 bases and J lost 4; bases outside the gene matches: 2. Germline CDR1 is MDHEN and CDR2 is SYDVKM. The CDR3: CASTDRGTEAFF. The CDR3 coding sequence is TGTGCCAGCACCGACAGGGGCACTGAAGCTTTCTTT.

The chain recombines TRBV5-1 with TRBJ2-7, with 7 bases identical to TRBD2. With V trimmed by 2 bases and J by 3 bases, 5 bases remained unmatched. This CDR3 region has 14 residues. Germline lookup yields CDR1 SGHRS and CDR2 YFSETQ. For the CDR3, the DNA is TGCGCCAGCAGCTTCGGGTCGGGAGGCTACGAGCAGTACTTC. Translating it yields CASSFGSGGYEQYF.

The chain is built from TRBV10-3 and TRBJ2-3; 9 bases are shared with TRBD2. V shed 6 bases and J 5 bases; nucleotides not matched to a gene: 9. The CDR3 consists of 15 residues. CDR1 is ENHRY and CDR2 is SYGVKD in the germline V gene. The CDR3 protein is CAIRDAGGPIDTQYF. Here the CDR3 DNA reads TGTGCCATCAGAGATGCGGGAGGGCCGATAGATACGCAGTATTTT.

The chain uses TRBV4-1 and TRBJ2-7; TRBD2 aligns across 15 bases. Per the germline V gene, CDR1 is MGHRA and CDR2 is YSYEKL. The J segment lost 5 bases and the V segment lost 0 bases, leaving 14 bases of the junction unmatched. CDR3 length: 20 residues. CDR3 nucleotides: TGCGCCAGCAGCCAAGATGTGCTCGGACTAGCGGGAGGGCGGACCCACGAGCAGTACTTC. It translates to CASSQDVLGLAGGRTHEQYF.

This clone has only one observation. The CDR3 DNA reads TGTGCCAGCAGCTTCGGACACCAAAACACCGGGGAGCTGTTTTTT. Encoded protein: CASSFGHQNTGELFF. V and J are TRBV7-6 and TRBJ2-2, with a tentative D call TRBD1 (5 bases). The germline V gene has CDR1 SGHVS and CDR2 FNYEAQ. With 3 bases removed from V and 2 bases from J, the gap between germline ends came to 10 bases. The CDR3 is 15 amino acids.

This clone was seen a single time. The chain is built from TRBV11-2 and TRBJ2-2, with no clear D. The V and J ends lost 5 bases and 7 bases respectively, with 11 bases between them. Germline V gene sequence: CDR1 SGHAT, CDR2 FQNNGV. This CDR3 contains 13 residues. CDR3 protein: CASSPSTIGELFF. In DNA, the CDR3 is TGTGCCAGCAGCCCGAGCACGATCGGGGAGCTGTTTTTT.

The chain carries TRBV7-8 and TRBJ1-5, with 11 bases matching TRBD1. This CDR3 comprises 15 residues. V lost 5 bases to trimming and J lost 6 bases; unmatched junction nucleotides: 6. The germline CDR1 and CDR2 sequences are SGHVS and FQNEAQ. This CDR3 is CASSNGQGASQPQHF. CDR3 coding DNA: TGTGCCAGCAGCAACGGACAGGGGGCAAGTCAGCCCCAGCATTTT.

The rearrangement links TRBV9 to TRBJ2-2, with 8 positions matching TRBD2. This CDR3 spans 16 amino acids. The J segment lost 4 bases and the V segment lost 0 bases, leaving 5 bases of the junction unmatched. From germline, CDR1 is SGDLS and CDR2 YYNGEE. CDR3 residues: CASSVEAGGGTGELFF. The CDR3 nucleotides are TGTGCCAGCAGCGTAGAGGCGGGAGGAGGCACCGGGGAGCTGTTTTTT. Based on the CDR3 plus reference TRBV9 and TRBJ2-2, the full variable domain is DSGVTQTPKHLITATGQRVTLRCSPRSGDLSVYWYQQSLDQGLQFLIQYYNGEERAKGNILERFSAQQFPDLHSELNLSSLELGDSALYFCASSVEAGGGTGELFFGEGSRLTVL.

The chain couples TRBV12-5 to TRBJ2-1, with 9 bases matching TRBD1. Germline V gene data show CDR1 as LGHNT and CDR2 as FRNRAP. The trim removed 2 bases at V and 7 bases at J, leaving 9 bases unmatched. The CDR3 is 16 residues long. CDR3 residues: CASGLRGQGRWNEQFF. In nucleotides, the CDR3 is TGTGCTAGTGGTTTGAGGGGACAGGGTAGATGGAATGAGCAGTTCTTC.

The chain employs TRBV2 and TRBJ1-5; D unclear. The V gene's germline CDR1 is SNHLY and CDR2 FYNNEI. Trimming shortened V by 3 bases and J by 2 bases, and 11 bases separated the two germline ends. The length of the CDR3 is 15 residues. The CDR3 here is CASSERASGNQPQHF. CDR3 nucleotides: TGTGCCAGCAGTGAGAGGGCGTCCGGCAATCAGCCCCAGCATTTT. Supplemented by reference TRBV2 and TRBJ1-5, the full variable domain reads EPEVTQTPSHQVTQMGQEVILRCVPISNHLYFYWYRQILGQKVEFLVSFYNNEISEKSEIFDDQFSVERPDGSNFTLKIRSTKLEDSAMYFCASSERASGNQPQHFGDGTRLSIL.

The CDR3 spells CASSFLYYGYTF. In DNA, the CDR3 is TGTGCCAGCAGCTTTCTATACTATGGCTACACCTTC. This chain links TRBV7-9 with TRBJ1-2; no firm D call. Trimming took 3 bases from V and 3 from J, leaving 5 bases between them. CDR1 SEHNR and CDR2 FQNEAQ come from the germline V gene (reference sequence). This CDR3 is 12 amino acids long.

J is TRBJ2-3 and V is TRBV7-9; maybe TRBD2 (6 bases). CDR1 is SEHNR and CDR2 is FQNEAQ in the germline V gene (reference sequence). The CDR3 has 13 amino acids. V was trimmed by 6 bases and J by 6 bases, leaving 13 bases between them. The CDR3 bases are TGTGCCAGCAGTTTGGAAGCGGGTGATACGCAGTATTTT. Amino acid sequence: CASSLEAGDTQYF.

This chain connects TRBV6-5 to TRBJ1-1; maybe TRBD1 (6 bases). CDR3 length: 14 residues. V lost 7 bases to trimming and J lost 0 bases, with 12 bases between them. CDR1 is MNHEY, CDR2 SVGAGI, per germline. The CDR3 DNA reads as TGTGCCAGCAATCCCGACAGGATGAACACTGAAGCTTTCTTT. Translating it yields CASNPDRMNTEAFF.

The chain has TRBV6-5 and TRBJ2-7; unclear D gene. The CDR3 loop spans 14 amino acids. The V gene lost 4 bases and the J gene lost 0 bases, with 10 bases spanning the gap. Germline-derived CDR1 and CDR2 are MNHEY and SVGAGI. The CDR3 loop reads CASSFGRSSYEQYF. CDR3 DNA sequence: TGTGCCAGCAGTTTCGGACGTTCCTCCTACGAGCAGTACTTC.

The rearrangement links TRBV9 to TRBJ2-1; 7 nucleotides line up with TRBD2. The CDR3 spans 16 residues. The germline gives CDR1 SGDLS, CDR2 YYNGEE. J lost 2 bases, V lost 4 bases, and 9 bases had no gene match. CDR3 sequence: CASSSAGGSTYNEQFF. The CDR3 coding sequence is TGTGCCAGCAGCTCCGCAGGCGGGAGTACCTACAATGAGCAGTTCTTC. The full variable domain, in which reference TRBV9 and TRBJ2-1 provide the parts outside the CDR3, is DSGVTQTPKHLITATGQRVTLRCSPRSGDLSVYWYQQSLDQGLQFLIQYYNGEERAKGNILERFSAQQFPDLHSELNLSSLELGDSALYFCASSSAGGSTYNEQFFGPGTRLTVL.

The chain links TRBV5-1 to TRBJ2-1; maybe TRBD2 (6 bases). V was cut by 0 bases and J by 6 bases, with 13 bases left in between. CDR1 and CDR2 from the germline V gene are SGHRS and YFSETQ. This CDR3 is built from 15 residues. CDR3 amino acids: CASSLASGPANEQFF. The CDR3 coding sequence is TGCGCCAGCAGCTTGGCGAGCGGGCCCGCCAATGAGCAGTTCTTC.

This CDR3 is CATTGVQGNQPQHF. CDR3 DNA: TGTGCCACGACGGGGGTTCAAGGCAATCAGCCCCAGCATTTT. This rearrangement joins TRBV19 to TRBJ1-5; D is possibly TRBD1 (5 bases). CDR1 LNHDA and CDR2 SQIVND come from the germline V gene (reference sequence). CDR3 length equals 14 residues. Trimming left V 10 bases short and J 2 bases short, with 15 bases between. The variable domain in full, with the rest retrieved from reference TRBV19 and TRBJ1-5, is DGGITQSPKYLFRKEGQNVTLSCEQNLNHDAMYWYRQDPGQGLRLIYYSQIVNDFQKGDIAEGYSVSREKKESFPLTVTSAQKNPTAFYLCATTGVQGNQPQHFGDGTRLSIL.

CDR3 protein: CASSFSGTRETQYF. The CDR3 DNA reads TGTGCCAGCAGCTTTAGCGGGACTCGAGAGACCCAGTACTTC. The V call is TRBV7-9, the J call TRBJ2-5; the match to TRBD2 covers 8 bases. Germline CDR1 is SEHNR and CDR2 is FQNEAQ (reference sequence). This CDR3 has 14 amino acids. With 3 bases clipped from V and 4 bases from J, the junction kept 4 bases outside the gene matches.

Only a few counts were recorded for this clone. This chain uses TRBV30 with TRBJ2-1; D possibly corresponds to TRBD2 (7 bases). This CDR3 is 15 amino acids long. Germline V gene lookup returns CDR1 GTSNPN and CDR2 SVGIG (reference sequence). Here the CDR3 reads CARTAASGDYNEQFF. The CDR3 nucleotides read TGTGCTCGGACAGCAGCTAGCGGAGATTACAATGAGCAGTTCTTC.

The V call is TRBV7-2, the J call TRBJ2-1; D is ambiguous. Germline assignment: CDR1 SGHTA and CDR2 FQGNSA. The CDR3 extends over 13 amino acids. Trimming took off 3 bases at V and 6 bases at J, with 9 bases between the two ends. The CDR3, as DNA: TGTGCCAGCAGCTTCCTACAAGGCAATGAGCAGTTCTTC. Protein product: CASSFLQGNEQFF.